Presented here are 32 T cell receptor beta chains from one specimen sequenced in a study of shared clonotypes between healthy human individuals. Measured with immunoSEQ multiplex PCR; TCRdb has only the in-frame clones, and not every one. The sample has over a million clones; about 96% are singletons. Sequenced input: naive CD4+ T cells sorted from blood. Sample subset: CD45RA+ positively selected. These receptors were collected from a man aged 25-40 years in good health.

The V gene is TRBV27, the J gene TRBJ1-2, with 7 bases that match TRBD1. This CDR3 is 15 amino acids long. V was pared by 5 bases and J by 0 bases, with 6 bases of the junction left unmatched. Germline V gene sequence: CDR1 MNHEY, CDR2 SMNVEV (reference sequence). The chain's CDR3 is CASSRSGTANYGYTF. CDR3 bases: TGTGCCAGCAGTCGATCCGGGACAGCTAACTATGGCTACACCTTC.

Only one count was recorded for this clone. CDR3 residues: CASSFFEVYNEQFF. CDR3 in DNA: TGTGCCAGCAGCTTCTTTGAGGTCTACAATGAGCAGTTCTTC. The rearrangement joins TRBV7-2 to TRBJ2-1, with D uncertain. V lost 3 bases, J lost 3 bases, and 9 bases lay in between. The germline V gene has CDR1 SGHTA and CDR2 FQGNSA. The CDR3 loop spans 14 amino acids.

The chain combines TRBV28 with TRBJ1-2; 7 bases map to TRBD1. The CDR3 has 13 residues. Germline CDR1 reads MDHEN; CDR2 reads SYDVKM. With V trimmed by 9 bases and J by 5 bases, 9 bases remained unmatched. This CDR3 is CASTRDSPYGYTF. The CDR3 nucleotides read TGTGCCAGTACCAGGGACAGTCCATATGGCTACACCTTC.

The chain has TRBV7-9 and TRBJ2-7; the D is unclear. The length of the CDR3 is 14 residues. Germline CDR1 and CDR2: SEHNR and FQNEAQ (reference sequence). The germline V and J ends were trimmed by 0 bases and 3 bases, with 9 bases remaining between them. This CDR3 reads CASSLAQGIYEQYF. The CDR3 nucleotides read TGTGCCAGCAGCTTAGCGCAAGGGATCTACGAGCAGTACTTC.

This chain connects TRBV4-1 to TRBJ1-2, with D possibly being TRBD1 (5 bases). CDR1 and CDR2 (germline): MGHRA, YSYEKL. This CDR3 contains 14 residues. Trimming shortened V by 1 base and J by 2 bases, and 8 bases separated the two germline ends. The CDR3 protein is CASSQGQLNYGYTF. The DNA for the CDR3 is TGCGCCAGCAGCCAAGGACAGCTCAACTATGGCTACACCTTC.

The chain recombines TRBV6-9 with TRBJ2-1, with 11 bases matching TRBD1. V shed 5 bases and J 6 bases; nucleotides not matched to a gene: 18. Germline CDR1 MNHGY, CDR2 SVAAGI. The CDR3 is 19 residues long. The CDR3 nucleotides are TGTGCCAGCAGTCCGCCGCCCGGACAGGGGGCCCCCCTTGGCAATGAGCAGTTCTTC. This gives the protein CASSPPPGQGAPLGNEQFF.

Written as DNA, the CDR3 is TGCGCCAGCAGCCACAATTCAGGCGGAAACACCATATATTTT. It codes for CASSHNSGGNTIYF. This chain links TRBV4-3 with TRBJ1-3; no firm D call. The CDR3 contains 14 residues. V shed 3 bases and J shed 4 bases, with 10 bases lying between them. CDR1 is LGHNA and CDR2 is YSLEER in the germline V gene.

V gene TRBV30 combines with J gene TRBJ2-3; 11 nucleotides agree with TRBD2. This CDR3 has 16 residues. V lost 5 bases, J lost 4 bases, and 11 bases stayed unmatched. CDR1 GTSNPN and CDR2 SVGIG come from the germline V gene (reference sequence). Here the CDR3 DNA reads TGTGCCTGGGATACTAGCGGGAGTTCGTTCGCAGATACGCAGTATTTT. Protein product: CAWDTSGSSFADTQYF.

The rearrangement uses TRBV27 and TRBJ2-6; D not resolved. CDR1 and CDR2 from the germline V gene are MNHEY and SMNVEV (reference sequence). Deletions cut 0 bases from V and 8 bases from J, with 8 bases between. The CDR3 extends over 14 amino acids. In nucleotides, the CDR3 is TGTGCCAGCAGTTTATCGTTGACGACCAACGTCCTGACTTTC. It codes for CASSLSLTTNVLTF.

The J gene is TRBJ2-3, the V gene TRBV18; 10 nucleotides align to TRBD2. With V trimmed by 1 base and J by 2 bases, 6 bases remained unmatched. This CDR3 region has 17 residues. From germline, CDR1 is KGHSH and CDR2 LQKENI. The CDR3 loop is CASSPLLAGPPTDTQYF. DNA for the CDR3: TGTGCCAGCTCACCACTACTAGCGGGACCGCCCACAGATACGCAGTATTTT.

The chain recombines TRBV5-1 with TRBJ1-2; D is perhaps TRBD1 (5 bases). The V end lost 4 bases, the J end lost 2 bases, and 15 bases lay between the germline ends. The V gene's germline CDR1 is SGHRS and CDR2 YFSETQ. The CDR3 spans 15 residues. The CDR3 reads CASSNTGLRNYGYTF. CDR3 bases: TGCGCCAGCAGCAATACAGGACTTCGAAACTATGGCTACACCTTC.

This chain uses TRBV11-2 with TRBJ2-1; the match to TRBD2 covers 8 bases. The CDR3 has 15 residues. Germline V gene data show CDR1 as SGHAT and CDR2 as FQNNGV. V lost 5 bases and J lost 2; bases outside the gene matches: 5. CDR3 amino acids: CASSPSGRTYNEQFF. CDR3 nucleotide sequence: TGTGCCAGCAGCCCAAGCGGGAGAACCTACAATGAGCAGTTCTTC.

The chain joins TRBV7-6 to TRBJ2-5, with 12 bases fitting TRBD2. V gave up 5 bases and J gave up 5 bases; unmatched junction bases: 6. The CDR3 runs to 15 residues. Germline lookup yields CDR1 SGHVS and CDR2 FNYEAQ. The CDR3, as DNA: TGTGCCAGCAGCCCCCGACTAGCGGGAGAGGAGACCCAGTACTTC. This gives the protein CASSPRLAGEETQYF.

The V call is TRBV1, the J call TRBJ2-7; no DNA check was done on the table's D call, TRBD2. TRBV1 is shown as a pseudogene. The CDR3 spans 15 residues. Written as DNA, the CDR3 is TGCACCAGCAGCCCCCCCGGCGGGAGCCCCTACGAGCAGTACTTC. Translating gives CTSSPPGGSPYEQYF.

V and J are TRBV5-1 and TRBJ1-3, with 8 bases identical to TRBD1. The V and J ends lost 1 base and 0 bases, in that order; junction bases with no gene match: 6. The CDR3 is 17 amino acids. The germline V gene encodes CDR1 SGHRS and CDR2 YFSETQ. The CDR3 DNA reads TGCGCCAGCAGCTTGAAGGCAGGGGGCCCCTCTGGAAACACCATATATTTT. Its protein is CASSLKAGGPSGNTIYF.

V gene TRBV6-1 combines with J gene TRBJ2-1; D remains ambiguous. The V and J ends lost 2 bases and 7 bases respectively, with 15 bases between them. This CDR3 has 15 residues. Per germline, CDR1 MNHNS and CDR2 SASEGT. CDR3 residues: CASSESHSQSNEQFF. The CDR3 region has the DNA TGTGCCAGCAGTGAATCCCACTCCCAGTCGAATGAGCAGTTCTTC.

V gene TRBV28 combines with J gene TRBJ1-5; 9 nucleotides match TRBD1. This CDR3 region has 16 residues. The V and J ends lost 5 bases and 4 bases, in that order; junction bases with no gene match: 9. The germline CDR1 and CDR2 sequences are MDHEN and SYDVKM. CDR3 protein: CASSPTLGQGNQPQHF. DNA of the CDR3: TGTGCCAGCAGTCCGACTTTGGGACAGGGTAATCAGCCCCAGCATTTT.

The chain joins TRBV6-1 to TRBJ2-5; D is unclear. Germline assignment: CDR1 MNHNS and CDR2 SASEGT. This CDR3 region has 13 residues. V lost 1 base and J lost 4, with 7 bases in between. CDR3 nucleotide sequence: TGTGCCAGCAGTGAAGTTGTCAGAGAGACCCAGTACTTC. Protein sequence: CASSEVVRETQYF.

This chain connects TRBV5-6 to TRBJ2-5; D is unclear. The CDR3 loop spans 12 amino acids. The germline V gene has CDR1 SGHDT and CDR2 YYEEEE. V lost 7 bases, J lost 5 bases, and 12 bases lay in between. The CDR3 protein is CASHRSAETQYF. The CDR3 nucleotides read TGTGCCAGCCACCGCAGCGCGGAGACCCAGTACTTC.

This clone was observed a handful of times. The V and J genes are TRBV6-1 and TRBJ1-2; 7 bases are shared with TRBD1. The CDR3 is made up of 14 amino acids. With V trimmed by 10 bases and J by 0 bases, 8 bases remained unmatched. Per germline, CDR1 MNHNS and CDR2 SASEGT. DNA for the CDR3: TGTGCCATCACAGGGGCCCAAGCTAACTATGGCTACACCTTC. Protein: CAITGAQANYGYTF.

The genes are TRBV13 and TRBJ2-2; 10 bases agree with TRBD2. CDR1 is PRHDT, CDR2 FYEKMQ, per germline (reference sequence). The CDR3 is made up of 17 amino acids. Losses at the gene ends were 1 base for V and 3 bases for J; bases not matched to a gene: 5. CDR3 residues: CASSLEREGRYTGELFF. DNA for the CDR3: TGTGCCAGCAGCTTAGAGCGGGAGGGCCGCTACACCGGGGAGCTGTTTTTT.

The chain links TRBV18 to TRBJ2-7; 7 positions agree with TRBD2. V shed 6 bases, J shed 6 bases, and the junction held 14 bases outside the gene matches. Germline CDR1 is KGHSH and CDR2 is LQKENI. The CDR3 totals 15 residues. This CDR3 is CASSYQWGGPVEQYF. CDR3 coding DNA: TGTGCCAGCTCCTACCAATGGGGAGGGCCTGTCGAGCAGTACTTC.

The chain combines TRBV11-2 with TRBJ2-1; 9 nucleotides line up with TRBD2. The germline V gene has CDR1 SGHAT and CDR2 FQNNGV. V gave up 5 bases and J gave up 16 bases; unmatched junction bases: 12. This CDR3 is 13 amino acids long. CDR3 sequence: CASSRKVAGGHFF. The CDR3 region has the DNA TGTGCCAGCAGCCGAAAGGTGGCGGGAGGGCATTTCTTC.

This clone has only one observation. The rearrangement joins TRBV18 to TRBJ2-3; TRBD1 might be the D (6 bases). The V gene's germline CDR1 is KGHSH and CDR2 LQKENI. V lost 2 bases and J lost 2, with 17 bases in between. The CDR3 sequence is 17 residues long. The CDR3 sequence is CASSPKRQGSFTDTQYF. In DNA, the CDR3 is TGTGCCAGCTCACCAAAGCGGCAGGGGTCATTCACAGATACGCAGTATTTT. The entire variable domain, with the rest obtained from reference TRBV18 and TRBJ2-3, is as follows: NAGVMQNPRHLVRRRGQEARLRCSPMKGHSHVYWYRQLPEEGLKFMVYLQKENIIDESGMPKERFSAEFPKEGPSILRIQQVVRGDSAAYFCASSPKRQGSFTDTQYFGPGTRLTVL.

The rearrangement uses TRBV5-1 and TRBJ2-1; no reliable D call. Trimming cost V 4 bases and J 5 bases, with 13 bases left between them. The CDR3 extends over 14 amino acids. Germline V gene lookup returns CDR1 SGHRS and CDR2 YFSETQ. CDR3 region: CASSPRPSDNEQFF. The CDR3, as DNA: TGCGCCAGCAGCCCCCGGCCCAGCGACAATGAGCAGTTCTTC.

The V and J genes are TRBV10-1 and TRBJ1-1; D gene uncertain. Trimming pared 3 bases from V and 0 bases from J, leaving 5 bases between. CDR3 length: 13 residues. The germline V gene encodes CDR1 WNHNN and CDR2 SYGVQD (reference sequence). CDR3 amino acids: CASSDLVNTEAFF. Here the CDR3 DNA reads TGCGCCAGCAGTGATTTAGTGAACACTGAAGCTTTCTTT.

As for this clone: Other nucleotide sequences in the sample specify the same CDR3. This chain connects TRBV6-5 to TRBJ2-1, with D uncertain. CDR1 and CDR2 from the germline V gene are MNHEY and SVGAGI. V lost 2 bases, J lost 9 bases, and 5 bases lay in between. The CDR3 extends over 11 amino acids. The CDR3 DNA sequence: TGTGCCAGCAGTTACGTTGGTGAGCAGTTCTTC. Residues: CASSYVGEQFF.

Here the CDR3 DNA reads TGCAGCGTTGCCGCCGGGACTAGCGGGAGTAGGCAGACCCAGTACTTC. As protein: CSVAAGTSGSRQTQYF. V gene TRBV29-1 combines with J gene TRBJ2-5; 14 nucleotides line up with TRBD2. The germline V gene has CDR1 SQVTM and CDR2 ANQGSEA. V trimming: 4 bases; J trimming: 6 bases; junction bases outside the gene matches: 10. The CDR3 covers 16 residues.

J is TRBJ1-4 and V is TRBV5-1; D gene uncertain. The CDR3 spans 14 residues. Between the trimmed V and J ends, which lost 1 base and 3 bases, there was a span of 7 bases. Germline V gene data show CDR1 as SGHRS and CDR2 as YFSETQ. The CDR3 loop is CASSLSWANEKLFF. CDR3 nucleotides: TGCGCCAGCAGCTTGTCCTGGGCTAATGAAAAACTGTTTTTT.

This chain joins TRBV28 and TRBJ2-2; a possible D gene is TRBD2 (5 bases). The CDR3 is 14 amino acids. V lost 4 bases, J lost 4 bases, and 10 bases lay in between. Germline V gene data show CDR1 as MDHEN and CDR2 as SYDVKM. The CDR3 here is CASSSSRGTGELFF. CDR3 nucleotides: TGTGCCAGCAGTTCGTCACGGGGCACCGGGGAGCTGTTTTTT. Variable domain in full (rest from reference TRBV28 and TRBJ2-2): DVKVTQSSRYLVKRTGEKVFLECVQDMDHENMFWYRQDPGLGLRLIYFSYDVKMKEKGDIPEGYSVSREKKERFSLILESASTNQTSMYLCASSSSRGTGELFFGEGSRLTVL.

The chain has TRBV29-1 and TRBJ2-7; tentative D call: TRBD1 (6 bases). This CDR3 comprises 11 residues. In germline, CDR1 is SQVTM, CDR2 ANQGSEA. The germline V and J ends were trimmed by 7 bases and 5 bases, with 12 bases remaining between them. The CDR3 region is CSGGRQDEQYF. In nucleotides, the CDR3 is TGCAGCGGGGGGCGGCAAGACGAGCAGTACTTC.

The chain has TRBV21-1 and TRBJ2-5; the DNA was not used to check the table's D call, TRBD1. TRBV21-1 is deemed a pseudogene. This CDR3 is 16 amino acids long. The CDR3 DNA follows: TGTGCCAGCAGCAACCGGGACAGGGAGACTTCAGAGACCCAGTACTTC. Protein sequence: CASSNRDRETSETQYF.